This T cell receptor (beta chain) was found in a study of beta chain features in type 1 diabetes. Expressed TCRB transcripts were sequenced, since all the RNA that had been isolated was reverse transcribed. Here immunoSEQ multiplex PCR was the method, and the copy in TCRdb shows in-frame clones only, minus some. Here the sample spans 250,000 to 350,000 clones, 14% being singletons. Germline V lookup: CDR1 SGHNT, CDR2 YENEEA. The CDR3 length is 15 residues. With V trimmed by 6 bases and J by 4 bases, 9 bases remained unmatched. The chain combines TRBV11-3 with TRBJ2-1; 7 nucleotides match TRBD1. The receptor was derived from a man in his thirties or forties in good health. Input material: central memory CD4+ T cells from blood. The chain's CDR3 is CASRPPDRSYNEQFF. The DNA of the CDR3 is TGTGCCAGCAGACCTCCGGACAGGTCATACAATGAGCAGTTCTTC.